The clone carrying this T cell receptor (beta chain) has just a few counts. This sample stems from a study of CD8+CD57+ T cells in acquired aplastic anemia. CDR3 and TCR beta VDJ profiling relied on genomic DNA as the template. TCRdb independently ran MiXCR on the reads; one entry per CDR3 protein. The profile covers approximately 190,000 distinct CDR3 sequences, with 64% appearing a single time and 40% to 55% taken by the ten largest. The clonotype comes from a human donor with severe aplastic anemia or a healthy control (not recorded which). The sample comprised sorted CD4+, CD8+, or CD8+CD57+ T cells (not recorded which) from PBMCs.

The CDR3 DNA reads as TGTGCCAGCAGCTTAGTTTCAGGAGGGGAGGGTGAAGCTTTCTTT. This translates into CASSLVSGGEGEAFF. This chain uses TRBV7-9 with TRBJ1-1; D perhaps matches TRBD1 (5 bases). The CDR3 length is 15 residues. The V gene's germline CDR1 is SEHNR and CDR2 FQNEAQ (reference sequence). The ends were cut back, 1 base at V and 7 bases at J, with 16 bases in the middle.